This note documents a single T cell receptor beta chain sequence. Its specificity is unknown. For every subset, genomic DNA was evenly distributed across several immunoSEQ plates. The method was immunoSEQ multiplex PCR; TCRdb's version includes in-frame clones alone and lacks a portion of them. Among over a million clones listed, 75% to 80% were seen once. This entry is derived from a study of shared clonotypes between healthy human individuals. At the level of the study: The donor pool was made up of two women and three men aged 18 to 49. Researchers assigned three CD4 naive, three CD4 memory, two CD8 naive and one CD8 memory plate to each donor.

The CDR3 has 16 amino acids. Deletions cut 1 base from V and 2 bases from J, with 16 bases between. Looked up from germline, CDR1 is SGHDT and CDR2 is YYEEEE. The study's findings and limits: Genetic and exposure-history diversity was limited by the few donors.

The rearrangement uses TRBV5-6 and TRBJ2-7; D is unresolved. The clonotype originates from a man in his late teens or twenties in good health. Some clones in this sample may be carry-over from other donors' samples. Sequenced input: memory CD4+ T cells from PBMCs. As for subset: CD45RA-negative fraction. The CDR3 DNA sequence: TGTGCCAGCAGCTTGCCGATTTCCAGGACCACCTACGAGCAGTACTTC. This codes for CASSLPISRTTYEQYF.